This entry features one T cell receptor (beta chain) sequence. Its antigen is as yet unknown. As to time point: week 35, safety follow-up. The vaccine gave 300 ug of a 20-mer mutant IDH1 peptide subcutaneously per dose. This sample stems from a study of a mutant IDH1 vaccine in newly diagnosed glioma. Germline V CDR1 and CDR2: LNHNV, YYDKDF (reference sequence). Trimming took 6 bases from V and 5 from J; bases not matched to a gene: 5. The CDR3 length is 15 residues. Produced via immunoSEQ multiplex PCR; TCRdb's table is partial and in-frame only. The sample holds tens of thousands of clones, around 80% seen once.

This receptor was identified in a man aged 40-49 years with glioma. The chain couples TRBV15 to TRBJ2-4; 12 nucleotides align to TRBD2. Here the sequenced sample was PBMCs, taken from a glioma patient whose treatment included an IDH1 peptide vaccine. In nucleotides, the CDR3 is TGTGCCACCAGGTCGGGACTAGCGGGCGAAAACATTCAGTACTTC. As protein: CATRSGLAGENIQYF.